Given below is one T cell receptor beta chain in context. The data were taken from a study of T-cell reconstitution after alpha-beta-depleted transplantation in children. Unique molecular identifiers were built into the TCRbeta library. TCRdb re-analysed the PCR reads in MiXCR, keeping a single row per CDR3 protein. The table shows 250,000 to 300,000 distinct CDR3 sequences, with 11% occurring only once. Specimen: peripheral blood, collected 180 days after TCRalphabeta/CD19-depleted stem cell transplant. The sequence derives from a male patient between 2 and 10 years old who had a stem cell transplant for chronic granulomatous disease, so the T cells may come from the graft donor.

CDR3 residues: CASSQGLAGAGETQYF. The CDR3 DNA reads TGTGCCAGCTCCCAAGGACTAGCGGGAGCTGGAGAGACCCAGTACTTC. The V call is TRBV18, the J call TRBJ2-5; the match to TRBD2 covers 13 bases. V shed 6 bases and J 4 bases; nucleotides not matched to a gene: 8. The CDR3 loop spans 16 amino acids. Germline loops: CDR1 KGHSH, CDR2 LQKENI. Full variable domain (remainder filled in from reference TRBV18 and TRBJ2-5): NAGVMQNPRHLVRRRGQEARLRCSPMKGHSHVYWYRQLPEEGLKFMVYLQKENIIDESGMPKERFSAEFPKEGPSILRIQQVVRGDSAAYFCASSQGLAGAGETQYFGPGTRLLVL.